Each of the 24 T cell receptor beta chains below was sequenced from the same sample in a study of cytomegalovirus exposure and HLA in healthy donors. Primers included in the PCR were 60 Vbeta and 13 Jbeta primers. Measured with immunoSEQ multiplex PCR; TCRdb has only the in-frame clones, and not every one. The repertoire table contains approximately 110,000 clones. Sequencing was carried out using PBMCs. These receptors all come from a man in his thirties or forties in good health and CMV-seronegative.

The chain employs TRBV28 and TRBJ1-5; possible D gene TRBD1, 5 bases. Trimming removed 3 bases at V and 4 bases at J, with 16 bases between. The CDR3 runs 16 residues. Germline V gives CDR1 MDHEN, CDR2 SYDVKM. CDR3 in amino acids: CASSFPTASKNQPQHF. CDR3 coding DNA: TGTGCCAGCAGTTTTCCGACAGCCTCGAAGAATCAGCCCCAGCATTTT. The full variable domain, in which reference TRBV28 and TRBJ1-5 provide the parts outside the CDR3, is DVKVTQSSRYLVKRTGEKVFLECVQDMDHENMFWYRQDPGLGLRLIYFSYDVKMKEKGDIPEGYSVSREKKERFSLILESASTNQTSMYLCASSFPTASKNQPQHFGDGTRLSIL.

Here the CDR3 reads CASSLVSRERLGELFF. In DNA form, the CDR3 reads TGTGCCAGCAGCTTGGTTAGTCGGGAACGCCTCGGGGAGCTGTTTTTT. V is TRBV5-6 and J is TRBJ2-2; maybe TRBD2 (5 bases). CDR1 is SGHDT and CDR2 is YYEEEE in the germline V gene. Trimming cost V 0 bases and J 7 bases, with 16 bases left between them. The CDR3 has 16 amino acids.

This sequence joins TRBV5-1 and TRBJ2-7, with 7 bases identical to TRBD1. CDR1 and CDR2 (germline): SGHRS, YFSETQ. The J segment lost 6 bases and the V segment lost 0 bases, leaving 9 bases of the junction unmatched. The CDR3 totals 15 residues. The CDR3 loop reads CASSLAPISGGEQYF. In nucleotides, the CDR3 is TGCGCCAGCAGCTTGGCCCCTATTTCAGGGGGCGAGCAGTACTTC.

The rearrangement uses TRBV6-6 and TRBJ2-7, with TRBD1 identical over 10 bases. With 4 bases clipped from V and 1 base from J, the junction kept 1 base outside the gene matches. This CDR3 region has 14 residues. Germline V gives CDR1 MNHNY, CDR2 SVGAGI (reference sequence). CDR3 in DNA: TGTGCCAGCAGTTCGGACAGGGGGTCCTACGAGCAGTACTTC. As protein: CASSSDRGSYEQYF.

The rearrangement links TRBV7-6 to TRBJ1-4; D gene unclear. V lost 5 bases to trimming and J lost 3 bases, with 7 bases between them. CDR1 and CDR2 (germline): SGHVS, FNYEAQ. The CDR3 is 13 amino acids. The DNA of the CDR3 is TGTGCCAGCAGCCTCGGGGCTAATGAAAAACTGTTTTTT. It encodes CASSLGANEKLFF.

The chain has TRBV6-1 and TRBJ1-4, with D maybe TRBD1 (6 bases). The germline V and J ends were trimmed by 7 bases and 14 bases, with 23 bases remaining between them. Germline CDR1 is MNHNS and CDR2 is SASEGT. This CDR3 is built from 14 residues. The CDR3 sequence is CASTVGWTEKNLFF. CDR3 DNA: TGTGCCAGCACCGTCGGGTGGACAGAGAAGAATCTGTTTTTT.

V usage is TRBV9 and J usage is TRBJ2-7; a weak D match, TRBD2 (5 bases). With 4 bases removed from V and 6 bases from J, the gap between germline ends came to 14 bases. Germline V gene sequence: CDR1 SGDLS, CDR2 YYNGEE. The CDR3 is 13 amino acids. CDR3 sequence reads: CASSSGGYGEQYF. For the CDR3, the DNA is TGTGCCAGCAGCTCAGGAGGCTACGGCGAGCAGTACTTC.

This sequence joins TRBV5-4 and TRBJ2-7, with a weak D call TRBD1 (7 bases). V lost 4 bases to trimming and J lost 5 bases, with 13 bases between them. This CDR3 comprises 13 residues. Per the germline V gene, CDR1 is SGHNT and CDR2 is YYREEE (reference sequence). The CDR3 spells CASSPEGADEQYF. The CDR3 coding sequence is TGTGCCAGCAGCCCGGAGGGGGCCGACGAGCAGTACTTC. Looking up the rest from reference TRBV5-4 and TRBJ2-7 gives the full variable domain: ETGVTQSPTHLIKTRGQQVTLRCSSQSGHNTVSWYQQALGQGPQFIFQYYREEENGRGNFPPRFSGLQFPNYSSELNVNALELDDSALYLCASSPEGADEQYFGPGTRLTVT.

This chain connects TRBV18 to TRBJ1-1, with TRBD1 matching over 7 bases. The V gene end was trimmed by 0 bases and the J gene end by 1 base; junction bases not matched to a gene: 2. This CDR3 has 15 residues. CDR1 is KGHSH and CDR2 is LQKENI in the germline V gene. For the CDR3, the DNA is TGTGCCAGCTCACCACCCAGGGGGGAGAACACTGAAGCTTTCTTT. Its protein product is CASSPPRGENTEAFF.

The chain combines TRBV5-1 with TRBJ2-1; a possible D gene is TRBD2 (5 bases). Germline V gene sequence: CDR1 SGHRS, CDR2 YFSETQ. CDR3 length equals 18 residues. Trimming took 6 bases from V and 0 from J, leaving 22 bases between them. In nucleotides, the CDR3 is TGCGCCAGCACTCTCCCCGCGGGCGACGGTAGCTCCTACAATGAGCAGTTCTTC. Its translation is CASTLPAGDGSSYNEQFF.

This chain uses TRBV30 with TRBJ2-5, with 7 bases that match TRBD2. Near its end, the DNA agrees better with TRBJ2-7, so the J call may be wrong. The germline V gene encodes CDR1 GTSNPN and CDR2 SVGIG (reference sequence). This CDR3 region has 14 residues. The CDR3 DNA is TGTGCCTGGAGTGTACCTAGCGGCTCCTACGAGCAGTACTTC. Amino acid sequence: CAWSVPSGSYEQYF.

This chain connects TRBV29-1 to TRBJ2-7, with D perhaps TRBD1 (5 bases). The CDR3 extends over 12 amino acids. Germline assignment: CDR1 SQVTM and CDR2 ANQGSEA. V lost 8 bases to trimming and J lost 1 base, with 12 bases between them. The CDR3 DNA reads TGCAGCATCCAGGGAATTTCCTACGAGCAGTACTTC. Protein product: CSIQGISYEQYF.

This chain connects TRBV5-1 to TRBJ2-1, with D possibly matching TRBD2 (6 bases). CDR3 length: 14 residues. From germline, CDR1 is SGHRS and CDR2 YFSETQ. Trimming left V 1 base short and J 7 bases short, with 12 bases between. CDR3: CASSLLRDGNEQFF. The DNA for the CDR3 is TGCGCCAGCAGCTTGTTGCGGGATGGGAATGAGCAGTTCTTC.

The V and J genes are TRBV30 and TRBJ1-1, with TRBD1 identical over 7 bases. V gave up 0 bases and J gave up 0 bases; unmatched junction bases: 7. Looked up from germline, CDR1 is GTSNPN and CDR2 is SVGIG (reference sequence). CDR3 length: 16 amino acids. CDR3 bases: TGTGCCTGGAGTGTAAGGACAGGCCCTATGAACACTGAAGCTTTCTTT. Translated: CAWSVRTGPMNTEAFF.

This chain joins TRBV7-9 and TRBJ1-2, with TRBD1 identical over 7 bases. The CDR3 spans 16 residues. With 4 bases clipped from V and 4 bases from J, the junction kept 12 bases outside the gene matches. Germline values: CDR1 SEHNR, CDR2 FQNEAQ (reference sequence). The CDR3 DNA reads TGTGCCAGCAGCTCGGATATCCGGGACAGTCTCTATGGCTACACCTTC. Translation gives CASSSDIRDSLYGYTF.

The chain uses TRBV5-4 and TRBJ2-7; TRBD1 might be the D (5 bases). The CDR3 length is 16 residues. Trimming removed 0 bases from V and 5 bases from J, with 18 bases in between. Germline assignment: CDR1 SGHNT and CDR2 YYREEE (reference sequence). The CDR3 loop is CASSLGGTAFAHEQYF. The CDR3 coding sequence is TGTGCCAGCAGCTTGGGGGGCACAGCGTTCGCGCACGAGCAGTACTTC.

The chain is built from TRBV27 and TRBJ1-5; maybe TRBD1 (5 bases). V shed 2 bases and J shed 4 bases, with 18 bases lying between them. This CDR3 region has 17 residues. Per germline, CDR1 MNHEY and CDR2 SMNVEV (reference sequence). The CDR3 DNA sequence: TGTGCCAGCAGTTTACGCCCGCCGACAGATATTAATCAGCCCCAGCATTTT. It specifies CASSLRPPTDINQPQHF.

The chain recombines TRBV9 with TRBJ2-3; possibly TRBD2 for D (6 bases). V lost 0 bases and J 7 bases, leaving 15 bases between the germline ends. Germline V gene data show CDR1 as SGDLS and CDR2 as YYNGEE. The CDR3 consists of 15 residues. CDR3 sequence reads: CASSVEPGDRNTQYF. CDR3 bases: TGTGCCAGCAGCGTAGAGCCGGGAGACCGTAATACGCAGTATTTT.

About this clone: Other DNA sequences within the sample encode an identical CDR3. The V and J genes are TRBV6-1 and TRBJ2-3; TRBD2 matches at 8 bases. Germline V gene data show CDR1 as MNHNS and CDR2 as SASEGT. Trimming cost V 4 bases and J 1 base; bases outside gene matches: 1. The CDR3 is 14 residues long. The CDR3 reads CASSVTSGTDTQYF. The CDR3 bases are TGTGCCAGCAGTGTGACTAGCGGCACAGATACGCAGTATTTT.

The chain carries TRBV5-1 and TRBJ2-7; TRBD1 agrees at 7 bases. The junction had 9 bases not matched to a gene; V was cut back by 4 bases and J by 2 bases. The germline gives CDR1 SGHRS, CDR2 YFSETQ. There are 15 residues in the CDR3. The CDR3 DNA is TGCGCCAGCAGCCTCGGACAGGCTAGAACCTACGAGCAGTACTTC. It translates to CASSLGQARTYEQYF.

The genes are TRBV28 and TRBJ1-1, with D possibly matching TRBD1 (5 bases). This CDR3 contains 16 residues. The germline CDR1 and CDR2 sequences are MDHEN and SYDVKM. Trimming took off 3 bases at V and 4 bases at J, with 18 bases between the two ends. The CDR3 DNA is TGTGCCAGCAGTTTTCAGGGCCCGGGCCCGGGCACTGAAGCTTTCTTT. As protein: CASSFQGPGPGTEAFF.

The chain recombines TRBV19 with TRBJ2-1; 8 nucleotides agree with TRBD2. Trimming removed 7 bases from V and 6 bases from J; junction bases left unmatched: 14. This CDR3 contains 16 residues. Germline V gene data show CDR1 as LNHDA and CDR2 as SQIVND (reference sequence). The CDR3 sequence is CASTGGIGAPGNEQFF. The CDR3 DNA is TGTGCCAGTACGGGGGGGATCGGGGCCCCGGGCAATGAGCAGTTCTTC.

This sequence joins TRBV7-3 and TRBJ2-7, with no clear D. Between the trimmed V and J ends, which lost 0 bases and 5 bases, there was a span of 8 bases. CDR3 length: 13 amino acids. In germline, CDR1 is SGHTA, CDR2 FQGTGA. The DNA for the CDR3 is TGTGCCAGCAGCTTAACGCCAGAGGACGAGCAGTACTTC. It is translated as CASSLTPEDEQYF.

The chain carries TRBV6-1 and TRBJ2-5; 10 bases align to TRBD1. The last part of the DNA fits TRBJ2-7 better; the J call may be wrong. The CDR3 sequence is 15 residues long. Per the germline V gene, CDR1 is MNHNS and CDR2 is SASEGT. CDR3 in amino acids: CASSPKTGGGYEQYF. As DNA, the CDR3 is TGTGCCAGCAGCCCAAAGACAGGGGGCGGCTACGAGCAGTACTTC.